Sequencing of this TCR beta chain was carried out in a study of T cells in Graves' hyperthyroidism and ophthalmopathy. CDR3 length equals 13 residues. Looked up from germline, CDR1 is MNHEY and CDR2 is SMNVEV (reference sequence). Trimming took 2 bases from V and 3 from J, leaving 5 bases between them. Investigators excluded patients with uncontrolled infection, other autoimmune disease, pregnancy or lactation. Cells are PBMCs isolated from around 10 ml of fresh blood. Researchers took RNA transcripts and amplified the TCR beta CDR3 regions from them. The HTBI primer set served for first-round RT-PCR of the TCR CDR3. TCRdb itself ran the multiplex PCR reads through MiXCR, one entry per CDR3 protein. The sample records more than 100,000 distinct CDR3 sequences, around 50% being singletons.

This chain connects TRBV27 to TRBJ1-5, with D unresolved. Source material: blood. The receptor was isolated from a man aged 40-55 years with Graves' hyperthyroidism. CDR3 protein: CASSLGYNQPQHF. Here the CDR3 DNA reads TGTGCCAGCAGTTTAGGGTACAATCAGCCCCAGCATTTT.